This is a list of T cell receptor beta chains from one sample in a study of post-analysis software for immune sequencing data. TCRdb re-analysed the PCR reads in MiXCR, keeping a single row per CDR3 protein. The data contain 700,000 to 900,000 distinct CDR3 sequences, approximately 44% of them seen just once; the ten biggest clones take up roughly 4.9%. Material for sequencing was blood. All receptors derive from a girl aged 5 to 17 with multiple sclerosis. Each CDR3 is given with its conserved first and last residue. A D gene is named only where the DNA matches it firmly. Not all rows give a size; the values are once, few, many and, for expanded clones, a class.

clone_size	v_call	d_call	j_call	cdr3_aa	cdr3_nt
-	TRBV7-9	-	TRBJ1-4	CASSFLGMSRAGEKLFF	TGTGCCAGCAGCTTCCTGGGGATGTCCAGGGCAGGTGAAAAACTGTTTTTT
-	TRBV13	-	TRBJ2-7	CASSLGSYGQYF	TGTGCCAGCAGCTTAGGTTCCTACGGGCAGTACTTC
-	TRBV11-2	TRBD2	TRBJ2-1	CASSRRGGQAGDYNEQFF	TGTGCCAGCAGCCGAAGAGGGGGGCAAGCGGGAGATTACAATGAGCAGTTCTTC
-	TRBV7-2	-	TRBJ1-1	CASSPGRGPDTEAFF	TGTGCCAGCAGCCCCGGTAGGGGACCAGACACTGAAGCTTTCTTT
once	TRBV10-3	-	TRBJ2-7	CAISPTGFTTYEQYF	TGTGCCATCAGTCCGACAGGCTTCACTACATACGAGCAGTACTTC
-	TRBV6-5	-	TRBJ2-3	CASSYSLSPSGTDTQYF	TGTGCCAGCAGTTACTCGTTGAGCCCTAGCGGCACAGATACGCAGTATTTT
-	TRBV12-3/TRBV12-4	-	TRBJ2-3	CASSLDTQVQYF	TGTGCCAGCAGTTTGGACACTCAGGTGCAGTATTTT
many	TRBV15	-	TRBJ2-1	CATSRAPGGYEYNEQFF	TGTGCCACCAGCAGGGCCCCGGGCGGGTACGAGTACAATGAGCAGTTCTTC
-	TRBV29-1	TRBD1	TRBJ2-7	CSVGSKQGTYEQYF	TGCAGCGTTGGGAGTAAACAGGGGACCTACGAGCAGTACTTC
-	TRBV27	TRBD1	TRBJ1-5	CASSPRTGINQPQHF	TGTGCCAGCAGCCCGCGGACAGGAATCAATCAGCCCCAGCATTTT
few	TRBV29-1	-	TRBJ2-7	CSVGLPYEQYF	TGCAGCGTTGGTCTTCCCTACGAGCAGTACTTC
-	TRBV7-9	-	TRBJ2-3	CASSDSPSTDTQYF	TGTGCCAGCAGCGATAGTCCTAGCACAGATACGCAGTATTTT
many	TRBV29-1	-	TRBJ2-3	CSVENTDTQYF	TGCAGCGTCGAAAATACAGATACGCAGTATTTT
few	TRBV6-1	-	TRBJ1-1	CASSETRVTEAFF	TGTGCCAGCAGTGAGACAAGGGTCACTGAAGCTTTCTTT
-	TRBV7-3	TRBD2	TRBJ2-1	CASSRSGWGTSGYNEQFF	TGTGCCAGCAGTCGATCGGGGTGGGGGACTAGCGGTTACAATGAGCAGTTCTTC
few	TRBV12-3/TRBV12-4	TRBD2	TRBJ2-4	CASTVLAGVVGGKNIQYF	TGTGCCAGCACCGTACTAGCGGGAGTGGTAGGGGGCAAAAACATTCAGTACTTC
-	TRBV6-2/TRBV6-3	-	TRBJ2-5	CASSSAWQETQYF	TGTGCCAGCAGTTCCGCTTGGCAAGAGACCCAGTACTTC
-	TRBV20-1	-	TRBJ1-6	CSAREGRGKTPLHF	TGCAGTGCTAGAGAAGGTCGGGGTAAAACACCCCTCCACTTT
few	TRBV20-1	-	TRBJ2-7	CSALERGSYEQYF	TGCAGTGCTCTTGAAAGGGGATCCTACGAGCAGTACTTC
-	TRBV11-3	TRBD2	TRBJ2-3	CASRITSGMGDTQYF	TGTGCCAGCAGGATCACTAGCGGGATGGGAGATACGCAGTATTTT
-	TRBV7-2	-	TRBJ2-4	CASSPPGEAKNIQYF	TGTGCCAGCAGCCCCCCCGGGGAGGCCAAAAACATTCAGTACTTC
-	TRBV20-1	TRBD2	TRBJ2-5	CSASSVSGNQETQYF	TGCAGTGCTAGTTCGGTTAGCGGGAATCAAGAGACCCAGTACTTC
-	TRBV18	TRBD2	TRBJ2-3	CASSPRAGGQSSSTDTQYF	TGTGCCAGCTCACCACGCGCGGGAGGACAATCCTCTAGCACAGATACGCAGTATTTT
-	TRBV6-1	-	TRBJ2-6	CATRSGLISGANVLTF	TGTGCCACCAGGTCGGGACTCATCTCTGGGGCCAACGTCCTGACTTTC
-	TRBV11-2	-	TRBJ2-2	CVSSLDRGGELFF	TGTGTCAGCAGCTTAGATCGGGGAGGGGAGCTGTTTTTT
-	TRBV5-6	-	TRBJ2-1	CVSSLATRVRQFF	TGTGTCAGCAGCTTGGCTACTAGAGTTAGGCAGTTCTTC
-	TRBV3-1	TRBD2	TRBJ2-5	CASRPRIAGGEGTQYF	TGTGCCAGCAGACCCAGGATAGCGGGAGGCGAAGGGACCCAGTACTTC
few	TRBV7-2	-	TRBJ1-1	CASSLAGVTEAFF	TGTGCCAGCAGCTTAGCAGGGGTCACTGAAGCTTTCTTT
-	TRBV24-1	-	TRBJ2-3	CATGSKREADTQYF	TGTGCCACCGGATCAAAAAGGGAGGCAGATACGCAGTATTTT
-	TRBV20-1	TRBD2	TRBJ2-1	CSAREGAGGGNEQFF	TGCAGTGCTAGAGAGGGAGCGGGAGGAGGCAATGAGCAGTTCTTC
few	TRBV12-3/TRBV12-4	-	TRBJ2-5	CASSFGDWAQETQYF	TGTGCCAGCAGTTTTGGGGACTGGGCCCAAGAGACCCAGTACTTC
-	TRBV15	-	TRBJ2-7	CATSREGVGDYEQYF	TGTGCCACCAGCAGAGAGGGGGTAGGAGATTACGAGCAGTACTTC
few	TRBV7-2	-	TRBJ2-7	CASSSEQGTLRQYF	TGTGCCAGCAGCTCAGAACAGGGAACCCTGCGGCAGTACTTC
-	TRBV20-1	-	TRBJ2-3	CSARRDPPSWPDTQYF	TGCAGTGCTAGACGTGACCCCCCCTCATGGCCAGATACGCAGTATTTT
-	TRBV6-9	TRBD2	TRBJ2-3	CASSYEASGRADGTDTQYF	TGCGCCAGCAGTTATGAGGCTAGCGGGAGGGCCGATGGGACAGATACGCAGTATTTT
many	TRBV4-1	-	TRBJ1-1	CASSQGGLNTEAFF	TGCGCCAGCAGCCAGGGAGGGCTGAACACTGAAGCTTTCTTT
few	TRBV5-1	TRBD1	TRBJ2-7	CASSHGTGFDEQYF	TGCGCCAGCAGCCATGGGACAGGGTTCGACGAGCAGTACTTC
few	TRBV6-5	TRBD2	TRBJ2-5	CASSYSRLAKETQYF	TGTGCCAGCAGTTACTCGCGACTAGCGAAAGAGACCCAGTACTTC
-	TRBV20-1	TRBD2	TRBJ2-5	CSASSLAGDVETQYF	TGCAGTGCTAGTTCCCTAGCGGGGGACGTAGAGACCCAGTACTTC
-	TRBV15	-	TRBJ2-7	CATSRVQDSYEQYF	TGTGCCACCAGCAGAGTACAGGACTCCTACGAGCAGTACTTC
-	TRBV7-2	TRBD1	TRBJ2-3	CASSRTPGTDSTDTQYF	TGTGCCAGCAGCCGTACGCCGGGGACAGATAGCACAGATACGCAGTATTTT